The 26 T cell receptor beta chains in this list originate from one sample, sequenced in a study of control samples from healthy donors and cancer patients. Sequencing was performed with immunoSEQ multiplex PCR; in TCRdb, only in-frame clones are kept and a portion is missing. The data contain 60,000 to 95,000 clones, roughly 80% of them singletons. Sequenced: blood. Receptor source: a man over 45 in good health.

V and J are TRBV5-4 and TRBJ2-1, with D tentatively TRBD2 (5 bases). V lost 4 bases, J lost 8 bases, and 19 bases lay in between. This CDR3 comprises 15 residues. In germline, CDR1 is SGHNT, CDR2 YYREEE (reference sequence). The CDR3 region is CASSKRLREGYEQFF. As DNA, the CDR3 is TGTGCCAGCAGCAAAAGACTAAGGGAAGGCTATGAGCAGTTCTTC.

CDR3 DNA: TGCAGCGTTGACGGACAGGGGGTGCTCTATGGCTACACCTTC. It translates to CSVDGQGVLYGYTF. The genes are TRBV29-1 and TRBJ1-2, with 10 positions matching TRBD1. The V gene's germline CDR1 is SQVTM and CDR2 ANQGSEA. The CDR3 covers 14 residues. V was clipped by 3 bases and J by 4 bases; unmatched bases: 5.

This chain uses TRBV7-2 with TRBJ1-5; 9 bases fit TRBD1. CDR3 length: 17 amino acids. Germline CDR1 SGHTA, CDR2 FQGNSA. Losses at the gene ends were 5 bases for V and 1 base for J; bases not matched to a gene: 9. Here the CDR3 DNA reads TGTGCCAGCAGCCCCCGACAGGGGGGGGACAGCAATCAGCCCCAGCATTTT. It specifies CASSPRQGGDSNQPQHF.

CDR3 sequence reads: CASSRYWGTVEKAFF. CDR3 nucleotides: TGTGCCAGCAGTCGATACTGGGGGACAGTTGAGAAAGCTTTCTTT. The gene calls are TRBV27 and TRBJ1-1, with 7 bases matching TRBD1. V lost 5 bases, J lost 9 bases, and 15 bases stayed unmatched. CDR3 length equals 15 residues. Germline V gene data show CDR1 as MNHEY and CDR2 as SMNVEV (reference sequence).

This chain joins TRBV30 and TRBJ2-2; unclear D gene. Per germline, CDR1 GTSNPN and CDR2 SVGIG (reference sequence). Trimming stripped 2 bases from V and 1 base from J, with 8 bases between. The CDR3 consists of 14 residues. CDR3 loop: CAWSTTVNTGELFF. The CDR3 DNA reads as TGTGCCTGGAGTACGACTGTGAACACCGGGGAGCTGTTTTTT. Full variable domain (remainder filled in from reference TRBV30 and TRBJ2-2): SQTIHQWPATLVQPVGSPLSLECTVEGTSNPNLYWYRQAAGRGLQLLFYSVGIGQISSEVPQNLSASRPQDRQFILSSKKLLLSDSGFYLCAWSTTVNTGELFFGEGSRLTVL.

The chain joins TRBV9 to TRBJ2-1; 8 bases are shared with TRBD2. Trimming removed 0 bases from V and 5 bases from J; junction bases left unmatched: 7. The length of the CDR3 is 16 residues. Germline V gives CDR1 SGDLS, CDR2 YYNGEE. Written as DNA, the CDR3 is TGTGCCAGCAGCGTAGCCGGGGCTAGCGGGCACAATGAGCAGTTCTTC. Amino acid sequence: CASSVAGASGHNEQFF.

This chain links TRBV25-1 with TRBJ1-2; D remains unclear. V was cut by 3 bases and J by 8 bases, with 4 bases left in between. Germline values: CDR1 MGHDK, CDR2 SYGVNS. This CDR3 region has 10 residues. The CDR3 nucleotides read TGTGCCAGCAGTGATATGGGCTACACCTTC. It yields the protein CASSDMGYTF.

The genes are TRBV20-1 and TRBJ2-5; 7 nucleotides agree with TRBD1. CDR3 length: 15 residues. Germline V gene sequence: CDR1 DFQATT, CDR2 SNEGSKA (reference sequence). V dropped 3 bases and J dropped 5; count of bases not matched to a gene: 12. CDR3 in DNA: TGCAGTGCTAGTCCCACCAGACAGGGTTTGGAGACCCAGTACTTC. Encoded protein: CSASPTRQGLETQYF.

V and J are TRBV3-1 (or the pseudogene TRBV3-2) and TRBJ2-2, with 7 nucleotides matching TRBD1. The CDR3 has 14 amino acids. Losses at the gene ends were 4 bases for V and 6 bases for J; bases not matched to a gene: 5. The germline CDR1 and CDR2 sequences are LGHDT and YNNKEL (reference sequence). The CDR3 here is CASSRKGTAGELFF. The CDR3 DNA follows: TGTGCCAGCAGCCGGAAAGGGACAGCCGGGGAGCTGTTTTTT.

The V call is TRBV5-1, the J call TRBJ2-7; D is undetermined. The CDR3 loop spans 13 amino acids. V was trimmed by 0 bases and J by 6 bases, leaving 10 bases between them. Germline CDR1 reads SGHRS; CDR2 reads YFSETQ. The CDR3 here is CASSLGSSPEQYF. DNA for the CDR3: TGCGCCAGCAGCTTGGGTTCGTCCCCCGAGCAGTACTTC.

This sequence joins TRBV7-8 and TRBJ2-3; maybe TRBD2 (6 bases). CDR1 and CDR2 from the germline V gene are SGHVS and FQNEAQ. With 7 bases removed from V and 3 bases from J, the gap between germline ends came to 14 bases. The CDR3 is made up of 14 amino acids. CDR3 sequence: CASIDRRGTDTQYF. CDR3 bases: TGTGCCAGCATCGATAGGAGGGGAACAGATACGCAGTATTTT.

V gene TRBV9 combines with J gene TRBJ1-1; 9 bases are shared with TRBD1. The J segment lost 1 base and the V segment lost 3 bases, leaving 4 bases of the junction unmatched. The CDR3 is made up of 15 amino acids. Germline CDR1 and CDR2: SGDLS and YYNGEE. The CDR3 bases are TGTGCCAGCAGCGCCGAGGGACAGGGGAACACTGAAGCTTTCTTT. It specifies CASSAEGQGNTEAFF.

CDR3 loop: CASSPRREWNQPQHF. Written as DNA, the CDR3 is TGTGCCAGTAGTCCCCGCCGGGAATGGAATCAGCCCCAGCATTTT. The rearrangement uses TRBV19 and TRBJ1-5, with D uncertain. Trimming stripped 5 bases from V and 4 bases from J, with 15 bases between. Germline CDR1 LNHDA, CDR2 SQIVND (reference sequence). The CDR3 is made up of 15 amino acids.

This chain uses TRBV7-9 with TRBJ1-1; D not resolved. V was trimmed by 5 bases and J by 7 bases, leaving 8 bases between them. Germline CDR1 and CDR2: SEHNR and FQNEAQ (reference sequence). This CDR3 is 11 amino acids long. The CDR3 DNA reads as TGTGCCAGCAGCGTGGAGGGTGAAGCTTTCTTT. Translation: CASSVEGEAFF.

This clone was recorded once. The genes are TRBV12-3 or TRBV12-4 and TRBJ1-2; no clear D gene. This CDR3 contains 10 residues. The V end was cut by 8 bases, the J end by 4 bases, with 5 bases between. This chain's CDR3 is CASGSYGYTF. CDR3 DNA sequence: TGTGCCAGCGGCAGCTATGGCTACACCTTC.

The genes are TRBV9 and TRBJ1-3; D is unresolved. Germline CDR1 is SGDLS and CDR2 is YYNGEE. The V end was cut by 0 bases, the J end by 4 bases, with 5 bases between. There are 13 residues in the CDR3. The CDR3 here is CASSVDRGNTIYF. Here the CDR3 DNA reads TGTGCCAGCAGCGTAGATAGGGGAAACACCATATATTTT.

The genes are TRBV6-2 or TRBV6-3 and TRBJ2-2, with 9 bases fitting TRBD2. Germline CDR1 is MNHEY and CDR2 is SVGEGT. This CDR3 contains 15 residues. V gave up 2 bases and J gave up 6 bases; unmatched junction bases: 4. Here the CDR3 reads CASSYLAGRPGELFF. DNA for the CDR3: TGTGCCAGCAGTTACCTAGCGGGAAGACCCGGGGAGCTGTTTTTT.

The chain recombines TRBV6-5 with TRBJ2-7, with D perhaps matching TRBD1 (6 bases). This CDR3 is 15 amino acids long. The V gene lost 4 bases and the J gene lost 5 bases, with 18 bases spanning the gap. CDR1 is MNHEY and CDR2 is SVGAGI in the germline V gene. The CDR3 sequence: CASSSLGQPYDEQYF. DNA for the CDR3: TGTGCCAGCAGTTCCCTCGGACAGCCGTATGACGAGCAGTACTTC.

The chain has TRBV5-1 and TRBJ2-4; 10 bases agree with TRBD1. This CDR3 region has 19 residues. CDR1 and CDR2 from the germline V gene are SGHRS and YFSETQ. J was trimmed by 0 bases and V by 3 bases; bases with no gene match: 12. The CDR3 reads CASSWEWTGGGGAKNIQYF. CDR3 nucleotides: TGCGCCAGCAGCTGGGAGTGGACAGGGGGAGGTGGAGCCAAAAACATTCAGTACTTC. Combining the CDR3 with reference TRBV5-1 and TRBJ2-4 gives the whole variable domain KAGVTQTPRYLIKTRGQQVTLSCSPISGHRSVSWYQQTPGQGLQFLFEYFSETQRNKGNFPGRFSGRQFSNSRSEMNVSTLELGDSALYLCASSWEWTGGGGAKNIQYFGAGTRLSVL.

V is TRBV15 and J is TRBJ1-5; TRBD1 aligns across 7 bases. This CDR3 is built from 18 residues. Per germline, CDR1 LNHNV and CDR2 YYDKDF (reference sequence). V was clipped by 3 bases and J by 3 bases; unmatched bases: 14. CDR3 region: CATSRETLQGILNQPQHF. The DNA of the CDR3 is TGTGCCACCAGCAGGGAAACCTTACAGGGGATCCTCAATCAGCCCCAGCATTTT.

V and J are TRBV7-3 and TRBJ2-5, with 13 bases aligning to TRBD2. The CDR3 is 16 residues long. Germline CDR1 and CDR2: SGHTA and FQGTGA. Trimming cost V 5 bases and J 5 bases; bases outside gene matches: 8. CDR3: CASSQGTSGISETQYF. As DNA, the CDR3 is TGTGCCAGCAGCCAGGGGACTAGCGGGATAAGTGAGACCCAGTACTTC.

As for this clone: This CDR3 is also generated by other DNA sequences in the sample. The chain employs TRBV24-1 and TRBJ2-7, with unresolved D. The germline CDR1 and CDR2 sequences are KGHDR and SFDVKD. There are 15 residues in the CDR3. Trimming shortened V by 3 bases and J by 3 bases, and 14 bases separated the two germline ends. This CDR3 reads CATSDRRRAGYEQYF. As DNA, the CDR3 is TGTGCCACCAGTGATAGACGGAGAGCAGGCTACGAGCAGTACTTC.

This clone was recorded a few times. The chain carries TRBV29-1 and TRBJ2-7; D may be TRBD1 (7 bases). V was trimmed by 4 bases and J by 6 bases, leaving 13 bases between them. This CDR3 contains 12 residues. Germline V gene data show CDR1 as SQVTM and CDR2 as ANQGSEA. CDR3 region: CSVVGGGGEQYF. Here the CDR3 DNA reads TGCAGCGTTGTCGGAGGGGGCGGCGAGCAGTACTTC.

The chain is built from TRBV28 and TRBJ1-5; 7 bases match TRBD1. Looked up from germline, CDR1 is MDHEN and CDR2 is SYDVKM. The CDR3 covers 13 residues. The ends lost 6 bases at V and 6 bases at J; junction bases unmatched: 5. The CDR3 is CASREGAGQPQHF. CDR3 in DNA: TGTGCCAGCAGGGAGGGGGCTGGTCAGCCCCAGCATTTT.

The J gene is TRBJ2-7, the V gene TRBV6-5; 9 nucleotides match TRBD2. Germline V lookup: CDR1 MNHEY, CDR2 SVGAGI. The length of the CDR3 is 16 residues. V shed 0 bases, J shed 5 bases, and the junction held 8 bases outside the gene matches. In DNA form, the CDR3 reads TGTGCCAGCAGTTACTCACTGCCTAGCGGGATAGACGAGCAGTACTTC. Protein sequence: CASSYSLPSGIDEQYF.

The chain couples TRBV6-5 to TRBJ2-1; 8 bases map to TRBD2. The V and J ends lost 5 bases and 1 base, in that order; junction bases with no gene match: 4. Germline CDR1 is MNHEY and CDR2 is SVGAGI. The CDR3 is 15 residues long. CDR3 sequence (DNA): TGTGCCAGCAGTCTAACTAGCGGATCCTACAATGAGCAGTTCTTC. Encoded protein: CASSLTSGSYNEQFF.